The table lists the clone carrying this T cell receptor beta chain with a count of one. Time point here: pretreatment peripheral blood. The sample is drawn from a study of PD-L1 blockade in urothelial cancer. Across the whole study: From about 2014, patients received atezolizumab, given as 1,200 mg intravenously every 3 weeks. Analysis of blood occurred 3 weeks (second dose) and 6 weeks after treatment start. T cell content in blood samples showed a median of around 140,000. Before enrollment, 0 to 3 chemotherapy regimens had been given to patients.

The V segment lost 5 bases and the J segment 4 bases; nucleotides outside the gene matches: 4. Germline CDR1 and CDR2: SGHAT and FQNNGV. The CDR3 spans 14 residues. The data were produced by immunoSEQ multiplex PCR, yet TCRdb's version contains in-frame clones alone and is incomplete. This sample carries roughly 130,000 clones, approximately 84% of them seen once, and the ten largest clones take about 2.9%. This receptor was taken from a man in his fifties or sixties with urothelial cancer. The sequenced sample was PBMCs, obtained around atezolizumab (anti-PD-L1) treatment. The chain recombines TRBV11-2 with TRBJ2-7, with TRBD2 identical over 11 bases. The CDR3, as DNA: TGTGCCAGCAGCCCAGCTAGCGGGAGGTACGAGCAGTACTTC. It is translated as CASSPASGRYEQYF.